This T cell receptor beta chain was observed in a study of blood T cell repertoires in COVID-19. Study summary: Specimens from acute and convalescent COVID-19 originated in the United States, Italy and Spain.

Trimming stripped 1 base from V and 1 base from J, with 9 bases between. CDR1 is SGDLS, CDR2 YYNGEE, per germline. The CDR3 is made up of 14 amino acids. Cohort placement rested on clinical history that participants reported themselves. Cohort 3 donors were reported recovered after two negative PCRs, clearance, or symptom resolution. Of note for this clone: Other DNA sequences in the same sample also yield this CDR3.

Per the study methods: Amplification from reference gene primers served as the basis for estimated nucleated cell counts. Sequenced by immunoSEQ multiplex PCR; TCRdb stores in-frame clones only, minus some. V, J and clone size derive from that table, while D and trimming were established from the DNA sequence. The sample lists more than 300,000 clones, around nine tenths occurring once. The chain is built from TRBV9 and TRBJ2-7; possibly TRBD2 for D (5 bases). The source of this sequence is a woman aged 18-29 years who had recovered from COVID-19. Sequencing input: PBMCs or T cells enriched from blood (not recorded which). CDR3 nucleotides: TGTGCCAGCAGCGTATACGGGGAGTCCTACGAGCAGTACTTC. Amino acid sequence: CASSVYGESYEQYF. The full variable domain, its missing parts supplied by reference TRBV9 and TRBJ2-7, is DSGVTQTPKHLITATGQRVTLRCSPRSGDLSVYWYQQSLDQGLQFLIQYYNGEERAKGNILERFSAQQFPDLHSELNLSSLELGDSALYFCASSVYGESYEQYFGPGTRLTVT.